This T cell receptor (beta chain) was profiled in a study of early T cells in non-severe SARS-CoV-2 infection. About the research overall: From unsorted whole blood, bulk RNA was sequenced, and the chains remained unpaired. Overall study findings and caveats: VDJdb-based matching was biased toward anti-spike CD8 responses and missed private and CD4 specificities.

Researchers tagged individual cDNA molecules with unique molecular identifiers. TCRdb reprocessed the 5' RACE reads with MiXCR, giving one entry per CDR3 protein. The repertoire holds 30,000 or so distinct CDR3 sequences, with roughly 5.7% as singletons. This clonotype was observed at least ten times. Its antigen is undetermined. This TCR was recovered from an adult who was a healthcare worker with PCR-confirmed SARS-CoV-2 infection or an uninfected control (not recorded which). Material: whole blood.

In nucleotides, the CDR3 is TGTGCCAGCAGTGAAGCGAGAAGCGGGAGGTTCTACAATGAGCAGTTCTTC. Amino acid sequence: CASSEARSGRFYNEQFF. The chain carries TRBV6-1 and TRBJ2-1; 9 nucleotides match TRBD2. Looked up from germline, CDR1 is MNHNS and CDR2 is SASEGT. This CDR3 contains 17 residues. The junction had 6 bases not matched to a gene; V was cut back by 0 bases and J by 3 bases.